A single sample gave rise to the 21 T cell receptor beta chains below, sequenced in a study of control samples from healthy donors and cancer patients. Assay used: immunoSEQ multiplex PCR; TCRdb lists only in-frame clones, some missing. Among 150,000 to 200,000 clones listed, roughly 89% were seen once. Sample: blood. These receptors originate from a man aged 25 to 40 in good health.

The chain links TRBV5-8 to TRBJ2-5, with D uncertain. The CDR3 covers 15 residues. The V gene lost 4 bases and the J gene lost 0 bases, with 13 bases spanning the gap. CDR1 SGHTS and CDR2 YDEGEE come from the germline V gene. CDR3 residues: CASSGVDLYQETQYF. The CDR3 coding sequence is TGTGCCAGCAGCGGGGTAGATTTGTACCAAGAGACCCAGTACTTC.

The chain is built from TRBV19 and TRBJ1-4, with D unclear. The CDR3 is 13 residues long. CDR1 is LNHDA, CDR2 SQIVND, per germline (reference sequence). The CDR3 coding sequence is TGTGCAAGCACTACACGGGGTATTGAAAAACTGTTTTTT. Protein: CASTTRGIEKLFF.

The V gene is TRBV4-2, the J gene TRBJ2-7, with TRBD1 identical over 8 bases. V lost 3 bases to trimming and J lost 2 bases; unmatched junction nucleotides: 9. Germline CDR1 LGHNA, CDR2 YNFKEQ. The CDR3 has 16 residues. As DNA, the CDR3 is TGTGCCAGCAGCCACCGGACAGGGAAGTTAACCTACGAGCAGTACTTC. It yields the protein CASSHRTGKLTYEQYF.

The chain uses TRBV7-6 and TRBJ1-6, with D hard to call. The CDR3 runs 15 residues. V lost 0 bases to trimming and J lost 7 bases, with 10 bases between them. The germline V gene has CDR1 SGHVS and CDR2 FNYEAQ. This CDR3 reads CASSLARAGNSPLHF. CDR3 DNA: TGTGCCAGCAGCTTAGCGCGGGCTGGGAATTCACCCCTCCACTTT.

The genes are TRBV6-5 and TRBJ1-6; D not resolved. From germline, CDR1 is MNHEY and CDR2 SVGAGI. This CDR3 region has 12 residues. V lost 2 bases and J lost 8, with 4 bases in between. CDR3 loop: CASSYGDSPLHF. DNA of the CDR3: TGTGCCAGCAGTTACGGGGATTCACCCCTCCACTTT.

This clone was detected only once. The V gene is TRBV7-9, the J gene TRBJ2-5; 7 bases line up with TRBD1. This CDR3 region has 15 residues. V shed 8 bases, J shed 4 bases, and the junction held 13 bases outside the gene matches. The V gene's germline CDR1 is SEHNR and CDR2 FQNEAQ (reference sequence). The CDR3 protein is CASLGGRAGGETQYF. In DNA, the CDR3 is TGTGCCAGCCTCGGCGGTAGGGCAGGGGGAGAGACCCAGTACTTC.

This clone was counted a few times. The V gene is TRBV5-1, the J gene TRBJ2-1; TRBD1 aligns across 12 bases. The V gene's germline CDR1 is SGHRS and CDR2 YFSETQ. After removal of 1 base from V and 7 bases from J, the junction contained 9 bases not matched to a gene. This CDR3 spans 17 amino acids. DNA for the CDR3: TGCGCCAGCAGCTTGAAGAATGCGGGACAGGGGGCAAATGAGCAGTTCTTC. Protein product: CASSLKNAGQGANEQFF.

CDR3 residues: CAISESKWNEQFF. The CDR3 nucleotides are TGTGCCATCAGTGAGTCGAAATGGAATGAGCAGTTCTTC. This sequence joins TRBV10-3 and TRBJ2-1; D unresolved. This CDR3 comprises 13 residues. Per germline, CDR1 ENHRY and CDR2 SYGVKD. The V end lost 0 bases, the J end lost 7 bases, and 7 bases lay between the germline ends.

This sequence joins TRBV3-1 (or the pseudogene TRBV3-2) and TRBJ2-7; unclear D gene. This CDR3 region has 14 residues. Germline CDR1 LGHDT, CDR2 YNNKEL (reference sequence). Deletions cut 2 bases from V and 3 bases from J, with 11 bases between. The CDR3 bases are TGTGCCAGCAGCCAACTCAGTGGTAACTACGAGCAGTACTTC. It encodes CASSQLSGNYEQYF.

The genes are TRBV5-1 and TRBJ1-1; the D gene is possibly TRBD1 (6 bases). V was cut by 4 bases and J by 7 bases, with 20 bases left in between. The V gene's germline CDR1 is SGHRS and CDR2 YFSETQ. This CDR3 has 15 residues. The CDR3 loop reads CASSASGQFWDEAFF. The CDR3 DNA follows: TGCGCCAGCAGCGCTTCTGGACAGTTTTGGGATGAAGCTTTCTTT.

The chain couples TRBV19 to TRBJ1-5, with unresolved D. Germline V gene data show CDR1 as LNHDA and CDR2 as SQIVND (reference sequence). This CDR3 region has 12 residues. The V end lost 5 bases, the J end lost 3 bases, and 5 bases lay between the germline ends. DNA for the CDR3: TGTGCCAGTAGTCTGGTCAATCAGCCCCAGCATTTT. Its protein is CASSLVNQPQHF.

The CDR3, as DNA: TGTGCCAGCTCACCATTCTGGGAAGAAGCTTTCTTT. Translated: CASSPFWEEAFF. The chain uses TRBV18 and TRBJ1-1; D unclear. V was trimmed by 2 bases and J by 8 bases, leaving 9 bases between them. From germline, CDR1 is KGHSH and CDR2 LQKENI. The CDR3 is 12 residues long.

This clone was counted a single time. This chain links TRBV2 with TRBJ2-1; D possibly corresponds to TRBD2 (6 bases). The CDR3 loop spans 13 amino acids. V gave up 3 bases and J gave up 5 bases, with 8 bases separating them. Germline V gives CDR1 SNHLY, CDR2 FYNNEI. CDR3 in DNA: TGTGCCAGCAGTGAGCGGGGTAACAATGAGCAGTTCTTC. This gives the protein CASSERGNNEQFF. The whole variable domain, filled in from reference TRBV2 and TRBJ2-1, reads EPEVTQTPSHQVTQMGQEVILRCVPISNHLYFYWYRQILGQKVEFLVSFYNNEISEKSEIFDDQFSVERPDGSNFTLKIRSTKLEDSAMYFCASSERGNNEQFFGPGTRLTVL.

The rearrangement links TRBV15 to TRBJ2-5; TRBD1 is a possible D gene (6 bases). Trimming shortened V by 0 bases and J by 1 base, and 12 bases separated the two germline ends. The CDR3 extends over 16 amino acids. CDR1 and CDR2 (germline): LNHNV, YYDKDF (reference sequence). The CDR3 spells CATSRDKTGPQETQYF. CDR3 nucleotides: TGTGCCACCAGCAGAGATAAGACAGGACCCCAAGAGACCCAGTACTTC.

The chain employs TRBV13 and TRBJ2-7; D is unclear. The CDR3 spans 13 residues. Looked up from germline, CDR1 is PRHDT and CDR2 is FYEKMQ (reference sequence). Trimming took off 5 bases at V and 7 bases at J, with 15 bases between the two ends. CDR3 protein: CASSVTSPREQYF. CDR3 sequence (DNA): TGTGCCAGCAGCGTGACTTCCCCCCGGGAGCAGTACTTC.

The chain uses TRBV5-5 and TRBJ1-1; D possibly corresponds to TRBD1 (6 bases). CDR1 and CDR2 from the germline V gene are SGHKS and YYEKEE (reference sequence). V was trimmed by 4 bases and J by 3 bases, leaving 19 bases between them. The CDR3 runs 16 residues. CDR3 residues: CASSLPRGNRYTEAFF. CDR3 DNA: TGTGCCAGCAGCCTGCCGAGGGGGAATAGGTACACTGAAGCTTTCTTT. The full variable domain, completed using reference TRBV5-5 and TRBJ1-1, is DAGVTQSPTHLIKTRGQQVTLRCSPISGHKSVSWYQQVLGQGPQFIFQYYEKEERGRGNFPDRFSARQFPNYSSELNVNALLLGDSALYLCASSLPRGNRYTEAFFGQGTRLTVV.

The J gene is TRBJ2-3, the V gene TRBV11-3, with D tentatively TRBD2 (6 bases). CDR3 length: 17 residues. V lost 5 bases and J lost 1, with 19 bases in between. Germline values: CDR1 SGHNT, CDR2 YENEEA. CDR3 in amino acids: CASSQGGTTQRTDTQYF. The CDR3 bases are TGTGCCAGCAGCCAAGGAGGGACCACCCAACGCACAGATACGCAGTATTTT. Supplemented by reference TRBV11-3 and TRBJ2-3, the full variable domain reads EAGVVQSPRYKIIEKKQPVAFWCNPISGHNTLYWYLQNLGQGPELLIRYENEEAVDDSQLPKDRFSAERLKGVDSTLKIQPAELGDSAVYLCASSQGGTTQRTDTQYFGPGTRLTVL.

The J gene is TRBJ1-2, the V gene TRBV19, with 11 bases lining up with TRBD1. The length of the CDR3 is 13 residues. CDR1 is LNHDA, CDR2 SQIVND, per germline (reference sequence). J lost 8 bases, V lost 6 bases, and 5 bases had no gene match. The DNA of the CDR3 is TGTGCCAGTAGCCCGGACAGGGGGCGAGGCTACACCTTC. Residues: CASSPDRGRGYTF.

This clone was recorded once. The rearrangement joins TRBV19 to TRBJ2-2; a weak D match, TRBD1 (5 bases). The ends were cut back, 0 bases at V and 9 bases at J, with 8 bases in the middle. The CDR3 consists of 13 residues. CDR1 is LNHDA, CDR2 SQIVND, per germline (reference sequence). The CDR3 sequence: CASSIEGVRELFF. In DNA, the CDR3 is TGTGCCAGTAGTATAGAAGGGGTCCGGGAGCTGTTTTTT.

The gene calls are TRBV7-9 and TRBJ2-3; no clear D. V shed 3 bases and J shed 0 bases, with 7 bases lying between them. The CDR3 loop spans 14 amino acids. CDR1 is SEHNR and CDR2 is FQNEAQ in the germline V gene (reference sequence). The CDR3 spells CASSFRLSTDTQYF. CDR3 sequence (DNA): TGTGCCAGCAGCTTTAGGTTAAGCACAGATACGCAGTATTTT.

V and J are TRBV7-2 and TRBJ2-7; TRBD1 agrees at 7 bases. Per the germline V gene, CDR1 is SGHTA and CDR2 is FQGNSA. The V and J ends lost 3 bases and 4 bases, in that order; junction bases with no gene match: 12. The CDR3 spans 16 residues. The CDR3 DNA reads as TGTGCCAGCAGCTTCGGCTTATACGACAGGGATTACGAGCAGTACTTC. Its translation: CASSFGLYDRDYEQYF.